Given below is one T cell receptor beta chain in context. It is likely a read error: a sequence one base away is far more abundant. The record originates from a study of low-dose radiotherapy and immunotherapy resistance in tumors. Study overall: A dose of 0.5 Gy per fraction was delivered to Cohort 1 every 2 weeks, for a total of 6.5 Gy. Patients were given intravenous nivolumab 240 mg every two weeks plus ipilimumab 1 mg/kg every six weeks. Intravenous cyclophosphamide at 200 mg/m2 preceded radiation and immunotherapy by one day, every two weeks.

As for time point: before trial treatment. CDR1 and CDR2 (germline): PRHDT, FYEKMQ (reference sequence). V lost 10 bases, J lost 5 bases, and 24 bases lay in between. This CDR3 contains 16 residues. Primers used for first-strand cDNA, a TRAV- and TRBV-specific set, covered both alpha and beta chains. TCR amplification used roughly 21 PCR cycles, a constant-region primer and a V-primer adapter. TCRdb reprocessed the reads via MiXCR and lists one record per CDR3 protein. The sample has tens of thousands of distinct CDR3 sequences, roughly 24% seen once. Sequenced material: PBMCs, taken before treatment. This chain joins TRBV13 and TRBJ2-1; D tentatively fits TRBD1 or TRBD2 (6 bases each). This TCR was recovered from a male donor with prostate cancer. The CDR3 nucleotides are TGTGCCACCAGGAGGGGGTGGCTAGCGCCGAACAATGAGCAGTTCTTC. Its protein is CATRRGWLAPNNEQFF.